Listed here is a single T cell receptor (beta chain). What it binds is not known. The sample comes from a study of blood T cells in healthy people across ages. A second PCR of 7 to 11 cycles used a sample-barcoded 5' primer and a J-beta primer mix. The template-switch adaptor was a 5' adaptor with 12 random nucleotides. It tagged each cDNA molecule. All samples yielded 3 million or more CDR3-containing paired-end reads. MiXCR, applied by TCRdb to the 5' RACE reads, yields one record per CDR3 protein. The profile covers roughly 500,000 distinct CDR3 sequences, with approximately 25% appearing a single time and less than 20% taken by the ten largest. Study-wide results and caveats: The unsorted PBMCs prevented any conclusive comparison of naive versus antigen-experienced cells.

The germline gives CDR1 LGHDT, CDR2 YNNKEL (reference sequence). The CDR3 totals 13 residues. Trimming took off 3 bases at V and 5 bases at J, with 10 bases between the two ends. The source is a woman aged 70-85 years in good health. Sequenced input: blood. The chain employs TRBV3-1 and TRBJ2-5; D might be TRBD1 (6 bases). Here the CDR3 DNA reads TGTGCCAGCAGCCAGGACAGTACGGAGACCCAGTACTTC. It specifies CASSQDSTETQYF.